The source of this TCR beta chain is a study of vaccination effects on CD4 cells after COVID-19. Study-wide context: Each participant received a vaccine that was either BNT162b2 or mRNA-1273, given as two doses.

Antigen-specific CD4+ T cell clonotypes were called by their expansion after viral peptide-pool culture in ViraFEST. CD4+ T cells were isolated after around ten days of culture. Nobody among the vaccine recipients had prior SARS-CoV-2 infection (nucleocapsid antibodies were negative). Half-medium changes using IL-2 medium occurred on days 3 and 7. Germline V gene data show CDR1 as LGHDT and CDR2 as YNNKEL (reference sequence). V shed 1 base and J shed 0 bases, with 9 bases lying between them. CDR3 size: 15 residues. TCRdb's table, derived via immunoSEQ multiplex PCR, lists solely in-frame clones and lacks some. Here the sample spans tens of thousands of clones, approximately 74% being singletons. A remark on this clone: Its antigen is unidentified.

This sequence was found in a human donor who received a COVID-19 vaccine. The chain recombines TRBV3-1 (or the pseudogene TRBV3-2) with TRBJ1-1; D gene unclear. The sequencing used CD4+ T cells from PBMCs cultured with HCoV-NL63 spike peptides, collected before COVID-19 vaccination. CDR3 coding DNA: TGTGCCAGCAGCCAAGCTCTCCAATTGAACACTGAAGCTTTCTTT. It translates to CASSQALQLNTEAFF.